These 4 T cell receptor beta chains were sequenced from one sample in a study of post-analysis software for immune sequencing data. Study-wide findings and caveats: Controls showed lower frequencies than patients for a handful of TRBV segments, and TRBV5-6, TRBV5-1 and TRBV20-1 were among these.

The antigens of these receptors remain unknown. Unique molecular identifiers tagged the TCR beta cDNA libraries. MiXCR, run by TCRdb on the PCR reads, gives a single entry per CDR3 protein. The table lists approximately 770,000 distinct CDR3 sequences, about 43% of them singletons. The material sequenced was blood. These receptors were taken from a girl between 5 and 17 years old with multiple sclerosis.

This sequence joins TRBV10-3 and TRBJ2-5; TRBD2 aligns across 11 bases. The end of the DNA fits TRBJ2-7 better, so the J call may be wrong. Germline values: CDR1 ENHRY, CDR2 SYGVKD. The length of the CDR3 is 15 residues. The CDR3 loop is CAISATSGNPYEQYF. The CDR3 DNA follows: TGTGCCATCAGCGCGACTAGCGGGAACCCCTACGAGCAGTACTTC.

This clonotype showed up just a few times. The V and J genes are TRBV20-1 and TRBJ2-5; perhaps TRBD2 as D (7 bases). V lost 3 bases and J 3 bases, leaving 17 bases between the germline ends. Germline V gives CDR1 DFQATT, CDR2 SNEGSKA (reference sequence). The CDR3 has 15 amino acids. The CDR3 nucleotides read TGCAGTGCTAGGGGGGAGGGGGTGCGGGAAGAGACCCAGTACTTC. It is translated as CSARGEGVREETQYF.

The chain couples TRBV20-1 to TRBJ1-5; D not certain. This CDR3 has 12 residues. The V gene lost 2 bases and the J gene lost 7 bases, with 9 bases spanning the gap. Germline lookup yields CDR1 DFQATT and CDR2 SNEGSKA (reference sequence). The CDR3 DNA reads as TGCAGTGCTAGACGGCAGGACCAGCCCCAGCATTTT. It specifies CSARRQDQPQHF.

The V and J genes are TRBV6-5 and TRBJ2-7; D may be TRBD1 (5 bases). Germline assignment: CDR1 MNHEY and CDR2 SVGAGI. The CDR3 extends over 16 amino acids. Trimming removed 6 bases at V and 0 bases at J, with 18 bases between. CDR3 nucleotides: TGTGCCAGCAGCCCTGATAGGGGCTTTTTCTCCTACGAGCAGTACTTC. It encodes CASSPDRGFFSYEQYF.